The 26 T cell receptor beta chains in this list originate from one sample, sequenced in a study of shared clonotypes between healthy human individuals. The repertoire was sequenced with immunoSEQ multiplex PCR; TCRdb's copy has only in-frame clones and lacks some. The repertoire holds millions of clones, about 95% seen once, with about 1.1% in the top ten. Naive CD8 cells, CD45RO-negative and positively selected for CCR7, excluded terminally differentiated effector memory CD45RA+ cells. The material sequenced was naive CD8+ T cells sorted from blood. Receptor source: a man in his late teens or twenties in good health.

This clone has only one observation. The chain uses TRBV9 and TRBJ2-1; tentatively, D is TRBD2 (6 bases). The CDR3 runs 15 residues. Trimming removed 0 bases from V and 7 bases from J, with 14 bases in between. In germline, CDR1 is SGDLS, CDR2 YYNGEE. The CDR3 loop reads CASSVDGGSLNEQFF. The DNA of the CDR3 is TGTGCCAGCAGCGTAGATGGAGGGAGTCTAAATGAGCAGTTCTTC.

The chain is built from TRBV4-1 and TRBJ1-6; maybe TRBD1 (5 bases). There are 14 residues in the CDR3. Germline lookup yields CDR1 MGHRA and CDR2 YSYEKL. Trimming left V 0 bases short and J 10 bases short, with 10 bases between. CDR3 sequence: CASSQDRAGSPLHF. In nucleotides, the CDR3 is TGCGCCAGCAGCCAAGACAGGGCGGGATCACCCCTCCACTTT.

Notes on this clone: Distinct nucleotide sequences in the sample also encode this CDR3. The chain recombines TRBV6-5 with TRBJ2-7; no clear D. The CDR3 totals 13 residues. Germline CDR1 is MNHEY and CDR2 is SVGAGI. The V end was cut by 4 bases, the J end by 4 bases, with 11 bases between. In DNA form, the CDR3 reads TGTGCCAGCAGTTTCTCAGGAGCATACGAGCAGTACTTC. Translation: CASSFSGAYEQYF.

This chain connects TRBV4-1 to TRBJ1-2; maybe TRBD1 (5 bases). Trimming left V 1 base short and J 8 bases short, with 17 bases between. The CDR3 loop spans 15 amino acids. From germline, CDR1 is MGHRA and CDR2 YSYEKL. The chain's CDR3 is CASSQGGVASRGYTF. CDR3 in DNA: TGCGCCAGCAGCCAAGGGGGGGTGGCCTCGCGGGGCTACACCTTC.

Of note for this clone: The same CDR3 is also encoded by other DNA sequences in this sample. V and J are TRBV9 and TRBJ2-7; 7 bases map to TRBD2. The length of the CDR3 is 15 residues. Germline-derived CDR1 and CDR2 are SGDLS and YYNGEE. The ends lost 1 base at V and 0 bases at J; junction bases unmatched: 4. Here the CDR3 reads CASSVSGTTSYEQYF. The CDR3 nucleotides read TGTGCCAGCAGCGTAAGCGGGACGACCTCCTACGAGCAGTACTTC.

CDR3 sequence: CASSTRQGAYEQYF. DNA of the CDR3: TGTGCCAGCAGCACCCGACAGGGGGCCTACGAGCAGTACTTC. The chain combines TRBV6-5 with TRBJ2-7, with TRBD1 matching 9 bases. With V trimmed by 6 bases and J by 2 bases, 5 bases remained unmatched. The CDR3 runs to 14 residues. CDR1 MNHEY and CDR2 SVGAGI come from the germline V gene.

The rearrangement joins TRBV11-2 to TRBJ2-7, with D perhaps being TRBD1 or TRBD2 (6 bases each). Trimming removed 4 bases from V and 2 bases from J, with 12 bases in between. Germline CDR1 and CDR2: SGHAT and FQNNGV. The CDR3 has 14 residues. In DNA form, the CDR3 reads TGTGCCAGCAGCTATGTCGGGGGCACCTACGAGCAGTACTTC. Protein product: CASSYVGGTYEQYF.

The chain uses TRBV27 and TRBJ1-2; 8 bases fit TRBD1. In germline, CDR1 is MNHEY, CDR2 SMNVEV (reference sequence). V lost 5 bases and J lost 5; bases outside the gene matches: 16. The CDR3 has 17 amino acids. CDR3 sequence (DNA): TGTGCCAGCAGTCCCCACTCGCCGGGGACAGGCCTTTATGGCTACACCTTC. It is translated as CASSPHSPGTGLYGYTF.

The chain joins TRBV6-5 to TRBJ1-1; D is possibly TRBD1 (6 bases). Deletions cut 10 bases from V and 1 base from J, with 13 bases between. This CDR3 comprises 13 residues. Germline CDR1 and CDR2: MNHEY and SVGAGI. The CDR3, as DNA: TGTGCCACCATGGGGGCAGGGAACACTGAAGCTTTCTTT. Residues: CATMGAGNTEAFF.

The sample holds one count of this clone. The gene calls are TRBV5-1 and TRBJ2-1, with a tentative D call TRBD2 (6 bases). This CDR3 spans 16 amino acids. V dropped 7 bases and J dropped 0 bases, with 17 bases sitting between them. CDR1 and CDR2 from the germline V gene are SGHRS and YFSETQ. CDR3 residues: CASGDQEGDSYNEQFF. CDR3 in DNA: TGCGCCAGCGGCGACCAGGAGGGAGACTCCTACAATGAGCAGTTCTTC.

For this clone: Other nucleotide sequences in the sample specify the same CDR3. The chain's CDR3 is CASSYSSGTYEQYF. The DNA for the CDR3 is TGTGCCAGCAGTTACTCGTCAGGAACCTACGAGCAGTACTTC. V and J are TRBV6-6 and TRBJ2-7, with D hard to call. V was cut by 0 bases and J by 2 bases, with 8 bases left in between. This CDR3 is 14 amino acids long. Germline loops: CDR1 MNHNY, CDR2 SVGAGI (reference sequence).

To note about this clone: The sample holds other DNA sequences that translate to the same CDR3. This chain joins TRBV5-6 and TRBJ2-7; TRBD2 might be the D (5 bases). Per the germline V gene, CDR1 is SGHDT and CDR2 is YYEEEE. V was pared by 0 bases and J by 0 bases, with 7 bases between. CDR3 size: 14 residues. The CDR3 DNA sequence: TGTGCCAGCAGCTTGGCGGGGTCCTCCTACGAGCAGTACTTC. The encoded protein is CASSLAGSSYEQYF.

This chain connects TRBV27 to TRBJ2-7; TRBD1 is a possible D gene (6 bases). Germline-derived CDR1 and CDR2 are MNHEY and SMNVEV (reference sequence). The V and J ends lost 8 bases and 0 bases respectively, with 17 bases between them. The CDR3 totals 15 residues. CDR3 DNA: TGTGCCAGCTCCCCCAACCGGGACACCTCCTACGAGCAGTACTTC. It translates to CASSPNRDTSYEQYF.

This clone was observed a handful of times. The chain combines TRBV5-6 with TRBJ1-2, with D perhaps matching TRBD1 (6 bases). Germline-derived CDR1 and CDR2 are SGHDT and YYEEEE. Trimming cost V 0 bases and J 3 bases, with 12 bases left between them. The CDR3 runs 15 residues. The CDR3 is CASSLVDREYYGYTF. Written as DNA, the CDR3 is TGTGCCAGCAGCTTGGTGGACAGAGAGTACTATGGCTACACCTTC.

Note on this clone: Its ends do not fully match the called genes, so a read error is possible. The chain links TRBV7-9 to TRBJ1-1; perhaps TRBD1 as D (5 bases). The CDR3 extends over 15 amino acids. Germline CDR1 reads SEHNR; CDR2 reads FQNEAQ (reference sequence). The chain's CDR3 is CASSLATSGNAEAFF. CDR3 sequence (DNA): TGTGCCAGCAGCTTAGCTACATCAGGGAACGCTGAAGCTTTCTTT. Full variable domain (outside the CDR3, taken from reference TRBV7-9 and TRBJ1-1): DTGVSQNPRHKITKRGQNVTFRCDPISEHNRLYWYRQTLGQGPEFLTYFQNEAQLEKSRLLSDRFSAERPKGSFSTLEIQRTEQGDSAMYLCASSLATSGNAEAFFGQGTRLTVV.

This sequence joins TRBV9 and TRBJ1-2; TRBD1 aligns across 7 bases. With V trimmed by 0 bases and J by 8 bases, 4 bases remained unmatched. This CDR3 region has 13 residues. Germline loops: CDR1 SGDLS, CDR2 YYNGEE. CDR3 amino acids: CASSVVTGLGYTF. CDR3 DNA: TGTGCCAGCAGCGTAGTGACAGGGTTGGGCTACACCTTC.

The J gene is TRBJ1-1, the V gene TRBV9; D call uncertain. The CDR3 consists of 17 residues. Germline values: CDR1 SGDLS, CDR2 YYNGEE. V shed 3 bases and J shed 0 bases, with 18 bases lying between them. CDR3 nucleotides: TGTGCCAGCAGCGAAAACTTAGATGTAGCGGTGAACACTGAAGCTTTCTTT. This encodes CASSENLDVAVNTEAFF.

The V gene is TRBV7-2, the J gene TRBJ2-7, with D unresolved. The CDR3 runs to 15 residues. Germline CDR1 SGHTA, CDR2 FQGNSA. V was trimmed by 5 bases and J by 2 bases, leaving 16 bases between them. The DNA of the CDR3 is TGTGCCAGCAGCCTAGAGGAGAACCGACCCTACGAGCAGTACTTC. The encoded protein is CASSLEENRPYEQYF.

V usage is TRBV19 and J usage is TRBJ1-5, with D perhaps matching TRBD1 (5 bases). V lost 1 base and J lost 7, with 11 bases in between. Germline assignment: CDR1 LNHDA and CDR2 SQIVND (reference sequence). There are 14 residues in the CDR3. The CDR3 nucleotides read TGTGCCAGTAGTATAGGTTTTGGGGACCAGCCCCAGCATTTT. Translating it yields CASSIGFGDQPQHF. Full variable domain (rest looked up from reference TRBV19 and TRBJ1-5): DGGITQSPKYLFRKEGQNVTLSCEQNLNHDAMYWYRQDPGQGLRLIYYSQIVNDFQKGDIAEGYSVSREKKESFPLTVTSAQKNPTAFYLCASSIGFGDQPQHFGDGTRLSIL.

This chain connects TRBV25-1 to TRBJ2-1; 11 positions match TRBD2. CDR3 length equals 15 residues. J lost 4 bases, V lost 3 bases, and 2 bases had no gene match. The germline V gene encodes CDR1 MGHDK and CDR2 SYGVNS. The CDR3 sequence is CASSESSGGYNEQFF. The CDR3 DNA is TGTGCCAGCAGTGAGTCTAGCGGGGGGTACAATGAGCAGTTCTTC.

The chain uses TRBV27 and TRBJ2-3; D could derive from TRBD1 or TRBD2 (7 bases each). The CDR3 totals 17 residues. From germline, CDR1 is MNHEY and CDR2 SMNVEV (reference sequence). Between the trimmed V and J ends, which lost 2 bases and 4 bases, there was a span of 19 bases. The CDR3 nucleotides read TGTGCCAGCAGTTTAATCGTGCCAGGGGGGGCCCCAGATACGCAGTATTTT. Encoded protein: CASSLIVPGGAPDTQYF.

This clone has a single count. The chain combines TRBV4-1 with TRBJ2-5; the D is unclear. The CDR3 loop spans 15 amino acids. Germline CDR1 is MGHRA and CDR2 is YSYEKL. V lost 0 bases, J lost 5 bases, and 13 bases lay in between. DNA for the CDR3: TGCGCCAGCAGCCAAGATCTCCTCCTATGGGAGACCCAGTACTTC. Residues: CASSQDLLLWETQYF.

The CDR3 sequence is CASSLTRLGIPNYGYTF. In DNA, the CDR3 is TGTGCCAGCAGCCTCACCAGATTGGGGATTCCTAACTATGGCTACACCTTC. The chain links TRBV28 to TRBJ1-2, with no clear D. Germline CDR1 is MDHEN and CDR2 is SYDVKM. The CDR3 covers 17 residues. V lost 6 bases and J 0 bases, leaving 20 bases between the germline ends.

The CDR3 is CASSFGTGRYEQYF. DNA of the CDR3: TGTGCCAGCAGCTTCGGGACAGGGAGGTACGAGCAGTACTTC. This chain connects TRBV5-4 to TRBJ2-7; 9 bases agree with TRBD1. The CDR3 spans 14 residues. Germline V gives CDR1 SGHNT, CDR2 YYREEE (reference sequence). The J segment lost 4 bases and the V segment lost 2 bases, leaving 4 bases of the junction unmatched.

In regard to this clone: The same CDR3 can be traced to other DNA sequences in this sample. The V and J genes are TRBV27 and TRBJ2-7; 12 positions match TRBD1. Unmatched junction bases numbered 2, after V lost 3 bases and J lost 5 bases. Germline CDR1 reads MNHEY; CDR2 reads SMNVEV (reference sequence). The CDR3 is 14 residues long. CDR3: CASSLGTGGHEQYF. DNA of the CDR3: TGTGCCAGCAGTTTGGGGACAGGGGGCCACGAGCAGTACTTC.

The J gene is TRBJ2-1, the V gene TRBV7-9, with TRBD2 matching 11 bases. The CDR3 runs to 17 residues. The trim removed 5 bases at V and 5 bases at J, leaving 11 bases unmatched. Germline V gene data show CDR1 as SEHNR and CDR2 as FQNEAQ (reference sequence). Here the CDR3 reads CASSPWEASGGNNEQFF. Here the CDR3 DNA reads TGTGCCAGCAGCCCCTGGGAGGCTAGCGGGGGGAACAATGAGCAGTTCTTC.